A single sample gave rise to the 13 T cell receptor beta chains below, sequenced in a study of blood T cell repertoires in COVID-19 (dated by TCRdb to about 2020). Library preparation was by the immunoSEQ multiplex PCR assay. The table was pulled from immuneACCESS by TCRdb, which kept in-frame rearrangements only. Such tables lose some clones; where checked, under half of the loss comes from unresolved V genes, and the rest has no known cause. Within this sample are fewer than 350,000 clones, with about nine tenths of them counted one time only. Approximately 6.8% of the sample goes to the ten largest clones. The sample consisted of peripheral blood. The receptors here all came from a woman in her twenties or thirties with COVID-19, enrolled during active disease.

This chain links TRBV24-1 with TRBJ2-7; no clear D. Germline CDR1 is KGHDR and CDR2 is SFDVKD. This CDR3 has 15 residues. Deletions cut 3 bases from V and 0 bases from J, with 11 bases between. The CDR3 DNA is TGTGCCACCAGTGATACGAGCGCCAGCTCCTACGAGCAGTACTTC. This sequence encodes CATSDTSASSYEQYF.

The V gene is TRBV2, the J gene TRBJ2-1, with 8 bases identical to TRBD1. V was pared by 7 bases and J by 5 bases, with 4 bases of the junction left unmatched. Germline-derived CDR1 and CDR2 are SNHLY and FYNNEI. This CDR3 spans 13 amino acids. The chain's CDR3 is CASKTGQDNEQFF. The CDR3 bases are TGTGCCAGCAAGACGGGACAGGACAATGAGCAGTTCTTC.

The rearrangement uses TRBV27 and TRBJ2-7; possible D gene TRBD2, 6 bases. V gave up 0 bases and J gave up 3 bases, with 15 bases separating them. CDR1 and CDR2 (germline): MNHEY, SMNVEV (reference sequence). CDR3 length equals 16 residues. CDR3 nucleotides: TGTGCCAGCAGTTTATCGGCGGGACCAAAAAACTACGAGCAGTACTTC. Its translation: CASSLSAGPKNYEQYF.

For this clone: Other DNA sequences within the sample encode an identical CDR3. V gene TRBV27 combines with J gene TRBJ1-1, with 7 bases matching TRBD1. Trimming removed 5 bases from V and 2 bases from J; junction bases left unmatched: 8. The germline CDR1 and CDR2 sequences are MNHEY and SMNVEV (reference sequence). The length of the CDR3 is 15 residues. CDR3 loop: CASSLTGAPNTEAFF. The CDR3, as DNA: TGTGCCAGCAGTCTAACAGGGGCGCCCAACACTGAAGCTTTCTTT.

The chain employs TRBV2 and TRBJ1-1; TRBD1 matches 7 bases. V dropped 5 bases and J dropped 6; count of bases not matched to a gene: 6. Per the germline V gene, CDR1 is SNHLY and CDR2 is FYNNEI. CDR3 size: 13 residues. CDR3 coding DNA: TGTGCCAGCAGTAACAGGGGCTCTGCTGAAGCTTTCTTT. It yields the protein CASSNRGSAEAFF.

This chain joins TRBV11-3 and TRBJ2-3, with a possible D match to TRBD2 (5 bases). CDR1 is SGHNT and CDR2 is YENEEA in the germline V gene. The CDR3 has 13 residues. The ends were cut back, 3 bases at V and 5 bases at J, with 9 bases in the middle. The CDR3 is CASSLEERDTQYF. CDR3 nucleotide sequence: TGTGCCAGCAGCTTGGAGGAAAGAGATACGCAGTATTTT.

The chain uses TRBV10-3 and TRBJ2-5, with 9 bases that match TRBD2. Trimming took 3 bases from V and 0 from J; bases not matched to a gene: 14. Looked up from germline, CDR1 is ENHRY and CDR2 is SYGVKD. CDR3 length: 19 residues. CDR3 in amino acids: CAISETTGRLAEDQETQYF. The CDR3 coding sequence is TGTGCCATCAGTGAAACCACCGGAAGACTAGCGGAGGACCAAGAGACCCAGTACTTC.

The J gene is TRBJ1-5, the V gene TRBV7-9, with TRBD1 as a possible D gene (5 bases). Germline-derived CDR1 and CDR2 are SEHNR and FQNEAQ (reference sequence). The CDR3 is 13 amino acids. Trimming took 3 bases from V and 4 from J, leaving 7 bases between them. The CDR3 is CASSLGLNQPQHF. DNA for the CDR3: TGTGCCAGCAGCTTGGGGCTGAATCAGCCCCAGCATTTT.

The V gene is TRBV9, the J gene TRBJ2-7; D remains ambiguous. Germline V CDR1 and CDR2: SGDLS, YYNGEE. The CDR3 is 16 amino acids. V lost 0 bases, J lost 3 bases, and 16 bases lay in between. CDR3 region: CASSVVGSSPHYEQYF. In DNA, the CDR3 is TGTGCCAGCAGCGTAGTTGGTAGCTCGCCCCACTACGAGCAGTACTTC.

The chain combines TRBV6-2 or TRBV6-3 with TRBJ2-3, with 7 bases fitting TRBD2. The CDR3 loop spans 13 amino acids. Looked up from germline, CDR1 is MNHEY and CDR2 is SVGEGT. The trim removed 6 bases at V and 8 bases at J, leaving 8 bases unmatched. This CDR3 is CASSPAGEGTQYF. The CDR3 DNA follows: TGTGCCAGCAGCCCCGCGGGAGAGGGTACGCAGTATTTT.

CDR3 in amino acids: CASSLAGRGYYEQYF. CDR3 DNA: TGCGCCAGCAGCTTGGCCGGGAGGGGTTACTACGAGCAGTACTTC. The chain carries TRBV5-1 and TRBJ2-7; TRBD2 matches at 8 bases. The V and J ends lost 0 bases and 3 bases, in that order; junction bases with no gene match: 5. This CDR3 contains 15 residues. Germline V gene data show CDR1 as SGHRS and CDR2 as YFSETQ.

This clone was counted once. CDR3 region: CASSNSRQGSSYEQYF. In DNA, the CDR3 is TGTGCCAGCAGCAACTCTCGACAGGGGAGCTCCTACGAGCAGTACTTC. The chain joins TRBV7-3 to TRBJ2-7; TRBD1 aligns across 8 bases. CDR3 length: 16 amino acids. Germline loops: CDR1 SGHTA, CDR2 FQGTGA. V was pared by 5 bases and J by 0 bases, with 9 bases of the junction left unmatched.

V and J are TRBV12-3 or TRBV12-4 and TRBJ2-7; D uncertain. Trimming left V 2 bases short and J 4 bases short, with 9 bases between. The CDR3 covers 13 residues. Here the CDR3 DNA reads TGTGCCAGCAGTTTAAGCCAGGCGTACGAGCAGTACTTC. Its translation: CASSLSQAYEQYF.